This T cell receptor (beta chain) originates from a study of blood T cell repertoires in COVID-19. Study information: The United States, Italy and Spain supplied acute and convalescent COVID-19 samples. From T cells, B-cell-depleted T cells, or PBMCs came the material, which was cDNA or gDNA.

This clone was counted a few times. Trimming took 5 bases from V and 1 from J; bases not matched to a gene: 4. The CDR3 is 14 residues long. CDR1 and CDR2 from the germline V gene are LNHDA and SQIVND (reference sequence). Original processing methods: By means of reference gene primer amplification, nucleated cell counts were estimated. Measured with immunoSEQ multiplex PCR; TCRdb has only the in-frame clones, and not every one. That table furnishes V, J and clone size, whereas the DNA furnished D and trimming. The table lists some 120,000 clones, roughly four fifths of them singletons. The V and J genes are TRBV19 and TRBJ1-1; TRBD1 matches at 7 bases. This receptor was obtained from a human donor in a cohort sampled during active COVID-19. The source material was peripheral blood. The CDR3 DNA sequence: TGTGCCAGTAGTCTAAACAGGGGGAACACTGAAGCTTTCTTT. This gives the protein CASSLNRGNTEAFF.